The 3 T cell receptor beta chains below come from one sample, sequenced in a study of cytomegalovirus exposure and HLA in healthy donors. PCR was performed using 60 Vbeta and 13 Jbeta primers. Only in-frame clones appear in the TCRdb table, and some are missing; sequencing was by immunoSEQ multiplex PCR. The table lists over 65,000 clones, with around 1.2% in the top ten. The sample was PBMCs. These receptors were obtained from a woman aged 25 to 39 in good health and CMV-seronegative.

V usage is TRBV7-9 and J usage is TRBJ2-7; TRBD2 aligns across 8 bases. This CDR3 has 13 amino acids. The ends lost 4 bases at V and 6 bases at J; junction bases unmatched: 5. In germline, CDR1 is SEHNR, CDR2 FQNEAQ (reference sequence). CDR3 bases: TGTGCCAGCAGCTCCGGGGGGGCCTCCGAGCAGTACTTC. This gives the protein CASSSGGASEQYF.

The gene calls are TRBV5-8 and TRBJ1-5, with D tentatively TRBD1 (5 bases). CDR3 length equals 14 residues. CDR1 is SGHTS, CDR2 YDEGEE, per germline. V dropped 0 bases and J dropped 7 bases, with 11 bases sitting between them. This chain's CDR3 is CASSLAAGLQPQHF. The CDR3 DNA reads as TGTGCCAGCAGCTTGGCGGCAGGGTTACAGCCCCAGCATTTT.

The V gene is TRBV7-6, the J gene TRBJ2-1, with TRBD1 as a possible D gene (6 bases). Looked up from germline, CDR1 is SGHVS and CDR2 is FNYEAQ. The CDR3 is 16 amino acids. V was shortened by 5 bases and J by 5 bases, with 19 bases between the two germline ends. CDR3 sequence: CASSPLQGNRDNEQFF. CDR3 DNA: TGTGCCAGCAGCCCTCTACAGGGAAATCGCGACAATGAGCAGTTCTTC.